This T cell receptor (beta chain) was sequenced in a study of naive and memory T cell subsets. Findings and limits, study-wide: Over 95% of naive TCR sequences appeared only once, unlike memory subsets.

This clonotype was counted between two and nine times. Its cognate antigen is unknown. After the first PCR, alpha and beta chain libraries were processed separately. The beta constant-region primer was an equimolar mix of two oligonucleotides covering TRBC1 and TRBC2. A 12-nucleotide UMI and the SP2 primer were added to the cDNA 3' end by oligonucleotide ligation. TCRdb reprocessed the UMI-ligation and nested PCR reads with MiXCR, giving one entry per CDR3 protein. Of about 80,000 distinct CDR3 sequences listed, about an eighth are singletons. This TCR came from a human donor in good health. Sequencing used central memory CD4+ T cells from blood.

CDR3 in amino acids: CSVEDPGLTTYNEQFF. The CDR3 nucleotides are TGCAGCGTTGAAGATCCGGGACTTACAACCTACAATGAGCAGTTCTTC. The chain recombines TRBV29-1 with TRBJ2-1; D perhaps matches TRBD2 (6 bases). Trimming removed 0 bases from V and 2 bases from J, with 14 bases in between. Germline V lookup: CDR1 SQVTM, CDR2 ANQGSEA. The CDR3 is 16 residues long.